This entry concerns a single T cell receptor (beta chain). From germline, CDR1 is SGHTA and CDR2 FQGNSA. This CDR3 spans 13 amino acids. V lost 1 base, J lost 8 bases, and 12 bases lay in between. The data derive from a study of blood T cell repertoires in COVID-19. At the level of the study: Sample material is recorded as cDNA or gDNA derived from T cells, B-cell-depleted T cells, or PBMCs.

Some clones are missing from TCRdb's copy, which holds only in-frame ones; the method was immunoSEQ multiplex PCR. The table lists about 25,000 clones, about 89% of them singletons. What was sequenced was peripheral blood. The chain joins TRBV7-2 to TRBJ2-7; D not resolved. The TCR comes from a man aged 65 to 79 with active COVID-19. CDR3 in amino acids: CASSLDTRVQQYF. As DNA, the CDR3 is TGTGCCAGCAGCTTAGATACCCGGGTCCAGCAGTACTTC.